The 22 T cell receptor beta chains below come from one sample, sequenced in a study of OX40 agonist ivuxolimab in advanced cancers. Receptor libraries were prepared by the immunoSEQ multiplex PCR assay. TCRdb obtained this table from immuneACCESS and retained in-frame rearrangements with V and J assigned. These tables miss some clones; where compared with another copy, unresolved V genes account for less than half of the shortfall, and the remainder is unexplained. In all, the sample holds under 85,000 clones, and around 89% of those were seen once. The ten top clones hold less than 0.6% of the sample. Here the sequenced sample was CD4+ or CD8+ T cells sorted from blood, taken in a trial of the OX40 agonist ivuxolimab. The receptors come from an adult with an advanced solid tumor such as melanoma, head and neck, liver or kidney cancer.

The chain is built from TRBV4-2 and TRBJ1-2, with 8 bases lining up with TRBD1. There are 14 residues in the CDR3. The V gene's germline CDR1 is LGHNA and CDR2 YNFKEQ. With 1 base clipped from V and 4 bases from J, the junction kept 2 bases outside the gene matches. This chain's CDR3 is CASSQADRGYGYTF. The DNA of the CDR3 is TGTGCCAGCAGCCAAGCCGACAGGGGCTATGGCTACACCTTC.

V and J are TRBV7-2 and TRBJ1-5, with no clear D. CDR3 length equals 14 residues. Trimming took 3 bases from V and 0 from J, leaving 6 bases between them. Per the germline V gene, CDR1 is SGHTA and CDR2 is FQGNSA. As DNA, the CDR3 is TGTGCCAGCAGCTTCTCGAGTAGCAATCAGCCCCAGCATTTT. The encoded protein is CASSFSSSNQPQHF.

The V call is TRBV7-8, the J call TRBJ2-2; TRBD1 might be the D (6 bases). Trimming pared 1 base from V and 6 bases from J, leaving 15 bases between. The length of the CDR3 is 16 residues. Germline loops: CDR1 SGHVS, CDR2 FQNEAQ. In DNA form, the CDR3 reads TGTGCCAGCAGCTTAGGTGGGGGCAATACAGCCGGGGAGCTGTTTTTT. Residues: CASSLGGGNTAGELFF.

The CDR3 sequence is CASSDPKLDRTSGATYEQYF. In DNA form, the CDR3 reads TGTGCCAGCAGTGACCCTAAACTCGACCGGACTAGCGGGGCCACCTACGAGCAGTACTTC. The rearrangement joins TRBV6-4 to TRBJ2-7; TRBD2 matches 12 bases. CDR1 is MRHNA and CDR2 is SNTAGT in the germline V gene. The CDR3 is 20 amino acids. After removal of 2 bases from V and 2 bases from J, the junction contained 16 bases not matched to a gene.

This chain connects TRBV5-4 to TRBJ2-5; D is unresolved. Deletions cut 0 bases from V and 5 bases from J, with 8 bases between. CDR1 and CDR2 (germline): SGHNT, YYREEE (reference sequence). The CDR3 is 13 amino acids. CDR3 coding DNA: TGTGCCAGCAGCTTGGAGACGCGGGAGACCCAGTACTTC. Amino acids: CASSLETRETQYF.

V gene TRBV15 combines with J gene TRBJ1-6; D uncertain. The CDR3 is made up of 13 amino acids. Trimming took 5 bases from V and 10 from J, leaving 12 bases between them. Germline V CDR1 and CDR2: LNHNV, YYDKDF (reference sequence). The CDR3 here is CATSSERRSPLHF. CDR3 in DNA: TGTGCCACCAGCTCAGAAAGAAGATCACCCCTCCACTTT.

This clone was seen only once. The chain is built from TRBV18 and TRBJ1-5; TRBD1 matches at 7 bases. J was trimmed by 5 bases and V by 3 bases; bases with no gene match: 10. CDR1 is KGHSH, CDR2 LQKENI, per germline. This CDR3 region has 16 residues. Written as DNA, the CDR3 is TGTGCCAGCTCACCTCCGGGACAGAGCTACGATCAGCCCCAGCATTTT. It encodes CASSPPGQSYDQPQHF.

The chain couples TRBV9 to TRBJ2-2, with no clear D. The germline V gene encodes CDR1 SGDLS and CDR2 YYNGEE. V lost 1 base, J lost 6 bases, and 13 bases lay in between. This CDR3 has 15 residues. CDR3: CASSVLGSEPGELFF. CDR3 coding DNA: TGTGCCAGCAGCGTACTAGGTAGTGAGCCCGGGGAGCTGTTTTTT. The entire variable domain, with the rest obtained from reference TRBV9 and TRBJ2-2, is as follows: DSGVTQTPKHLITATGQRVTLRCSPRSGDLSVYWYQQSLDQGLQFLIQYYNGEERAKGNILERFSAQQFPDLHSELNLSSLELGDSALYFCASSVLGSEPGELFFGEGSRLTVL.

The DNA of the CDR3 is TGTGCCAGCAGTCCACCTACAGGGCCGACCAATTCACCCCTCCACTTT. The encoded protein is CASSPPTGPTNSPLHF. The chain couples TRBV7-2 to TRBJ1-6; perhaps TRBD1 as D (6 bases). CDR3 length equals 16 residues. Per germline, CDR1 SGHTA and CDR2 FQGNSA. Deletions cut 6 bases from V and 7 bases from J, with 19 bases between.

The CDR3, as DNA: TGTGCCAGCAGCCTGCCCGGGACCGCGCCCACCTTC. The encoded protein is CASSLPGTAPTF. This chain links TRBV7-3 with TRBJ1-2, with D possibly matching TRBD1 (5 bases). The V end was cut by 5 bases, the J end by 13 bases, with 17 bases between. CDR3 size: 12 residues. Germline CDR1 is SGHTA and CDR2 is FQGTGA.

The J gene is TRBJ1-1, the V gene TRBV6-5, with TRBD1 matching over 7 bases. V lost 7 bases to trimming and J lost 2 bases; unmatched junction nucleotides: 10. Germline lookup yields CDR1 MNHEY and CDR2 SVGAGI. This CDR3 is 15 amino acids long. CDR3 protein: CASKTGLIENTEAFF. CDR3 sequence (DNA): TGTGCCAGCAAGACAGGGTTGATTGAAAACACTGAAGCTTTCTTT.

V usage is TRBV11-2 and J usage is TRBJ1-3; D gene unclear. The germline V gene encodes CDR1 SGHAT and CDR2 FQNNGV. This CDR3 has 13 amino acids. V was trimmed by 7 bases and J by 4 bases, leaving 11 bases between them. CDR3 protein: CASTLTLGNTIYF. The CDR3 DNA reads TGTGCCAGCACTTTAACACTCGGAAACACCATATATTTT.

The V and J genes are TRBV5-4 and TRBJ2-7; the D gene could be TRBD1 or TRBD2 (5 bases each). Germline V gene lookup returns CDR1 SGHNT and CDR2 YYREEE (reference sequence). This CDR3 comprises 15 residues. The V end was cut by 4 bases, the J end by 0 bases, with 14 bases between. The CDR3 loop is CASSAGTASSYEQYF. CDR3 nucleotide sequence: TGTGCCAGCAGCGCCGGGACCGCGAGCTCCTACGAGCAGTACTTC.

This chain links TRBV11-3 with TRBJ2-1; 9 bases are a match to TRBD2. The CDR3 extends over 16 amino acids. CDR1 and CDR2 (germline): SGHNT, YENEEA. V was clipped by 0 bases and J by 6 bases; unmatched bases: 6. The CDR3 bases are TGTGCCAGCAGCTTAGATGGGGAGACTAGCGGCAATGAGCAGTTCTTC. This gives the protein CASSLDGETSGNEQFF.

As DNA, the CDR3 is TGTGCCAGCAGCTTCGACAGAACGAACACTGAAGCTTTCTTT. This gives the protein CASSFDRTNTEAFF. The rearrangement links TRBV7-9 to TRBJ1-1; D possibly corresponds to TRBD1 (5 bases). With 3 bases removed from V and 1 base from J, the gap between germline ends came to 9 bases. This CDR3 is built from 14 residues. Germline V gene sequence: CDR1 SEHNR, CDR2 FQNEAQ (reference sequence).

V usage is TRBV19 and J usage is TRBJ1-3; D is undetermined. CDR3 size: 14 residues. Trimming stripped 2 bases from V and 2 bases from J, with 7 bases between. Per the germline V gene, CDR1 is LNHDA and CDR2 is SQIVND (reference sequence). The CDR3, as DNA: TGTGCCAGTAGTATAAGGATTGCTGGAAACACCATATATTTT. It encodes CASSIRIAGNTIYF.

The CDR3 region is CASSPDQGVEYEKLFF. For the CDR3, the DNA is TGCGCCAGCAGCCCGGATCAGGGGGTTGAGTATGAAAAACTGTTTTTT. The chain recombines TRBV5-1 with TRBJ1-4; 7 nucleotides agree with TRBD1. Trimming at V came to 4 bases and at J to 6 bases, leaving 12 bases not matched to a gene. Germline V gene data show CDR1 as SGHRS and CDR2 as YFSETQ. The CDR3 runs to 16 residues.

The J gene is TRBJ2-2, the V gene TRBV9; 11 nucleotides align to TRBD1. CDR1 and CDR2 (germline): SGDLS, YYNGEE. J gave up 0 bases and V 3 bases, and 4 bases lay outside the gene matches. This CDR3 spans 17 amino acids. CDR3 in amino acids: CASSARTGGTNTGELFF. DNA for the CDR3: TGTGCCAGCAGCGCCCGGACAGGGGGCACGAACACCGGGGAGCTGTTTTTT.

The rearrangement uses TRBV4-1 and TRBJ1-3; D possibly corresponds to TRBD1 (5 bases). The CDR3 sequence is 16 residues long. CDR1 MGHRA and CDR2 YSYEKL come from the germline V gene. The V and J ends lost 1 base and 9 bases respectively, with 19 bases between them. CDR3 coding DNA: TGCGCCAGCAGCCAAGCGTTACAGGCCCTCCCTATCACCATATATTTT. It encodes CASSQALQALPITIYF.

This clone has a handful of counts. The DNA for the CDR3 is TGTGCCAGCAGCAAAGTCCGACAGATGGGGGCGCGGTTCACGAGCAATCAGCCCCAGCATTTT. Translated: CASSKVRQMGARFTSNQPQHF. V is TRBV21-1 and J is TRBJ1-5; the listed D gene, TRBD1, was not tested against the DNA. TRBV21-1 is marked as a pseudogene. The CDR3 sequence is 21 residues long.

V is TRBV28 and J is TRBJ1-2; D is ambiguous. In germline, CDR1 is MDHEN, CDR2 SYDVKM. The V and J ends lost 1 base and 8 bases respectively, with 11 bases between them. The CDR3 has 13 residues. The CDR3 DNA is TGTGCCAGCAGTTTATTTGCCATGGCAGGCTACACCTTC. This codes for CASSLFAMAGYTF.

CDR3 protein: CASSREETQYF. In nucleotides, the CDR3 is TGTGCCAGCTCCCGGGAAGAGACCCAGTACTTC. J is TRBJ2-5 and V is TRBV18; no firm D call. The V end lost 6 bases, the J end lost 3 bases, and 5 bases lay between the germline ends. Germline lookup yields CDR1 KGHSH and CDR2 LQKENI. The CDR3 is 11 amino acids.